This T cell receptor beta chain was observed in a study of blood T cell repertoires in COVID-19. In germline, CDR1 is LNHDA, CDR2 SQIVND (reference sequence). The CDR3 is made up of 16 amino acids. V lost 2 bases, J lost 2 bases, and 14 bases lay in between. Some clones are missing from TCRdb's copy, which holds only in-frame ones; the method was immunoSEQ multiplex PCR. The table records more than 150,000 clones, 81% of them present only once. The rearrangement joins TRBV19 to TRBJ2-3; tentative D call: TRBD2 (5 bases). Material for sequencing was peripheral blood. This TCR was sampled from a woman of 80 years or more with COVID-19, enrolled during active disease. The CDR3 bases are TGTGCCAGTAGTATAACGTTAAGTCGGGACACAGATACGCAGTATTTT. Residues: CASSITLSRDTDTQYF. Supplemented by reference TRBV19 and TRBJ2-3, the full variable domain reads DGGITQSPKYLFRKEGQNVTLSCEQNLNHDAMYWYRQDPGQGLRLIYYSQIVNDFQKGDIAEGYSVSREKKESFPLTVTSAQKNPTAFYLCASSITLSRDTDTQYFGPGTRLTVL.